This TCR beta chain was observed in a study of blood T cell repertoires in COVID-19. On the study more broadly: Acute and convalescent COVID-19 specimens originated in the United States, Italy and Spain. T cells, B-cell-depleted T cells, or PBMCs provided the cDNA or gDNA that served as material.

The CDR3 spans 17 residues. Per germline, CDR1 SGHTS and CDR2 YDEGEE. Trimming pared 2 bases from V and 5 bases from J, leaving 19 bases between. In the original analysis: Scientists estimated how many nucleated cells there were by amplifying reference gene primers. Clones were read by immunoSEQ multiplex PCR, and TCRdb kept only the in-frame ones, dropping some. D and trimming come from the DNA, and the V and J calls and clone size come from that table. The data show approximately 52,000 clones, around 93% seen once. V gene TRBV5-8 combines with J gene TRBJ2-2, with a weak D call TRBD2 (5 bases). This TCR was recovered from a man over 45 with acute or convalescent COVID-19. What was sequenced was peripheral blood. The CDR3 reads CASSLVVLAGLTGELFF. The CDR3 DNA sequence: TGTGCCAGCAGCTTAGTAGTCCTGGCGGGTCTTACCGGGGAGCTGTTTTTT.